Here is one T cell receptor (beta chain) with its context. The data originate from a study of blood T cell repertoires in COVID-19. Study-wide background: Nucleic acid was either cDNA or gDNA, and it came from T cells, B-cell-depleted T cells, or PBMCs.

V lost 0 bases and J lost 1, with 7 bases in between. The CDR3 extends over 14 amino acids. The germline CDR1 and CDR2 sequences are SGHKS and YYEKEE (reference sequence). Original processing notes: It was from reference gene primer amplification that nucleated cell counts were estimated. Some clones are missing from TCRdb's copy, which holds only in-frame ones; the method was immunoSEQ multiplex PCR. V, J and clone size derive from that table, while D and trimming were established from the DNA sequence. The sample carries around 150,000 clones, 82% recorded once. Patients of the Seattle cohort, enrolled during active infection, were followed longitudinally.

The TCR originated in a woman in her 40s with COVID-19, enrolled during active disease. V usage is TRBV5-5 and J usage is TRBJ1-2; D is unclear. Sequenced sample: peripheral blood. The CDR3 DNA reads as TGTGCCAGCAGCTTGGAACAGATTAACTATGGCTACACCTTC. Its protein is CASSLEQINYGYTF. The full variable domain, its missing parts supplied by reference TRBV5-5 and TRBJ1-2, is DAGVTQSPTHLIKTRGQQVTLRCSPISGHKSVSWYQQVLGQGPQFIFQYYEKEERGRGNFPDRFSARQFPNYSSELNVNALLLGDSALYLCASSLEQINYGYTFGSGTRLTVV.